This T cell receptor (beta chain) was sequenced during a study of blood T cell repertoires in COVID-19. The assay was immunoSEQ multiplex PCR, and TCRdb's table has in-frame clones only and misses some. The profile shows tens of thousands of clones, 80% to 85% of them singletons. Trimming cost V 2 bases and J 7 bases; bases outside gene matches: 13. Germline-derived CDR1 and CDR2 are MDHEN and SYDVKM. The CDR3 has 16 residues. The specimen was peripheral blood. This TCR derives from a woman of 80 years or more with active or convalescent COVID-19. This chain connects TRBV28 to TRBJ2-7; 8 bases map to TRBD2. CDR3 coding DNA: TGTGCCAGCAGTTTAAGTAGGAGGAGCGGGAGTGGAGAGCAGTACTTC. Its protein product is CASSLSRRSGSGEQYF.